This T cell receptor (beta chain) was retrieved from a study of blood T cells in healthy people across ages. The germline CDR1 and CDR2 sequences are SGHNT and YYREEE (reference sequence). V lost 3 bases and J 5 bases, leaving 9 bases between the germline ends. This CDR3 contains 13 residues. A J-beta primer mix and a sample-barcoded 5' primer were used in a second PCR of about 7 to 12 cycles. Each CDR3 protein gets one entry after TCRdb re-called the 5' RACE reads with MiXCR. The sample holds over 1,200,000 distinct CDR3 sequences, approximately 60% seen once. This TCR was recovered from a man aged 18-30 years in good health. The material sequenced was blood. The chain carries TRBV5-4 and TRBJ1-5; D ambiguous. This CDR3 is CASSSGLYQPQHF. The CDR3 nucleotides are TGTGCCAGCAGCTCGGGTCTATATCAGCCCCAGCATTTT.